The clone carrying this T cell receptor beta chain has a handful of counts. Antigen specificity is unknown. Time point noted: longitudinal time-point 1 (baseline). The unsorted libraries were made from 2 million PBMCs kept at -80 C. The source of the sample is a study of neurological immune-mediated disorders. Regarding the study as a whole: None of the CDR3 amino acid sequences found in expanded clones was shared across subjects. This suggests that the TCR-beta repertoires were private in all groups.

Deletions cut 4 bases from V and 3 bases from J, with 13 bases between. CDR1 and CDR2 from the germline V gene are MNHNS and SASEGT. This CDR3 is 14 amino acids long. One entry per CDR3 protein, called by TCRdb with MiXCR from the 5' RACE reads. The profile shows 64,000 or so distinct CDR3 sequences, 10% of them singletons. The chain links TRBV6-1 to TRBJ2-7, with D possibly matching TRBD1 (6 bases). The TCR comes from a man aged 25-45 years in good health. Sequencing used PBMCs. This CDR3 reads CASSVQDSLYEQYF. As DNA, the CDR3 is TGTGCCAGCAGTGTCCAGGACAGCCTCTACGAGCAGTACTTC.